This T cell receptor beta chain was documented in a study of cytomegalovirus exposure and HLA in healthy donors. Germline V gene lookup returns CDR1 MNHEY and CDR2 SMNVEV (reference sequence). This CDR3 comprises 16 residues. V was pared by 4 bases and J by 5 bases, with 3 bases of the junction left unmatched. The primer mix had 60 Vbeta and 13 Jbeta primers. TCRdb's table, derived via immunoSEQ multiplex PCR, lists solely in-frame clones and lacks some. The repertoire consists of 150,000 to 250,000 clones, with 75% to 85% occurring once and the leading ten covering about 2.5%. This TCR came from a woman aged 50 to 60 in good health and CMV-seronegative. The sequenced sample consisted of PBMCs. This chain links TRBV27 with TRBJ2-3; TRBD2 aligns across 16 bases. The CDR3 loop reads CASSSGLAGGLDTQYF. The CDR3 DNA is TGTGCCAGCAGTTCGGGACTAGCGGGAGGGCTAGATACGCAGTATTTT.